This T cell receptor beta chain was captured by sequencing in a study of CD8+ T cells in alopecia areata. Whole-study findings and limits: TCR sharing was clearer in mice than between patients, perhaps partly owing to patient HLA diversity. An increase in clonality over normal scalp was evident in lesional scalp, especially alopecia totalis/universalis.

Sequencing relied on a cDNA template that was reverse transcribed from extracted RNA. The repertoire was sequenced with immunoSEQ multiplex PCR; TCRdb's copy has only in-frame clones and lacks some. The sample shows under 250,000 clones, more than 50% of them seen only once. Trimming removed 4 bases at V and 0 bases at J, with 11 bases between. The CDR3 has 14 residues. The germline V gene has CDR1 GTSNPN and CDR2 SVGIG (reference sequence). Isolation of CD4+ and CD8+ T cells from PBMCs was achieved by sorting. About this clone itself: The antigen is undetermined.

This clonotype was sampled from a human donor in good health. The sequencing input was CD8+ T cells sorted from blood. This rearrangement joins TRBV30 to TRBJ2-3; unclear D gene. The CDR3 region has the DNA TGTGCCTGGAACCCCGGGTCTAGCACAGATACGCAGTATTTT. Protein: CAWNPGSSTDTQYF.